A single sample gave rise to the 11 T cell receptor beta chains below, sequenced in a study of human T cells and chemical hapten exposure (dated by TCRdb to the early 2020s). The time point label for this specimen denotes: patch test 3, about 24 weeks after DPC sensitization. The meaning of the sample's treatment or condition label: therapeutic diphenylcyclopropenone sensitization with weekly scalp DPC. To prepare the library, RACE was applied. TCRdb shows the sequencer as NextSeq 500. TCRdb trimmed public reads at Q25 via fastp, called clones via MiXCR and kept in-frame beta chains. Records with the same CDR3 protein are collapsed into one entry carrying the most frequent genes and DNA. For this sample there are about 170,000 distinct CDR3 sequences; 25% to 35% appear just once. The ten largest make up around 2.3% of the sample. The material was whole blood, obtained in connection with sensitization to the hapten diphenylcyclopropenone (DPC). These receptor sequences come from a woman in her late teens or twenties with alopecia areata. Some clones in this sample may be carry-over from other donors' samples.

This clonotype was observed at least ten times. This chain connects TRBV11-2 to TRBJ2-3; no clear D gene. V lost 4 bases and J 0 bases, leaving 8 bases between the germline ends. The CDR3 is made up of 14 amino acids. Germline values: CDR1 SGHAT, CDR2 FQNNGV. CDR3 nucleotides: TGTGCCAGCAGCTCTGACTGGAGCACAGATACGCAGTATTTT. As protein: CASSSDWSTDTQYF.

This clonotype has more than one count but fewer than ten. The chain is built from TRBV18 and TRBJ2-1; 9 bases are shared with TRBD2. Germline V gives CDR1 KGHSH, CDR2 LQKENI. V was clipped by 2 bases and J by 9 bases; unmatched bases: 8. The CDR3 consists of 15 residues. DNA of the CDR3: TGTGCCAGCTCACCAGTTAAGATAGCGGGAGTTGAGCAGTTCTTC. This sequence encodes CASSPVKIAGVEQFF. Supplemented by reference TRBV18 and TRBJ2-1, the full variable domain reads NAGVMQNPRHLVRRRGQEARLRCSPMKGHSHVYWYRQLPEEGLKFMVYLQKENIIDESGMPKERFSAEFPKEGPSILRIQQVVRGDSAAYFCASSPVKIAGVEQFFGPGTRLTVL.

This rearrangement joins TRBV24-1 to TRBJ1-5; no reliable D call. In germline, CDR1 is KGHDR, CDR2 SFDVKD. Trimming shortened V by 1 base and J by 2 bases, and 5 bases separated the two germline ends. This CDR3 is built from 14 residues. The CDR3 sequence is CATSDFSGNQPQHF. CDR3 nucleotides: TGTGCCACCAGTGATTTTTCTGGCAATCAGCCCCAGCATTTT.

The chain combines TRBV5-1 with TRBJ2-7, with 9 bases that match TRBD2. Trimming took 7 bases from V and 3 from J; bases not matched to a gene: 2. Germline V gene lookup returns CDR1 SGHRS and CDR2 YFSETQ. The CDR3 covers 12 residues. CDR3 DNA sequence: TGCGCCAGCGGTAGCGGGAGCTACGAGCAGTACTTC. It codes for CASGSGSYEQYF.

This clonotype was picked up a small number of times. CDR3 bases: TGTGCCAGCAGCCCGTTGACAGGGCCAGCGTACAATGAGCAGTTCTTC. Translation gives CASSPLTGPAYNEQFF. The chain employs TRBV7-2 and TRBJ2-1, with 7 bases lining up with TRBD1. The junction had 11 bases not matched to a gene; V was cut back by 5 bases and J by 4 bases. This CDR3 has 16 residues. The germline gives CDR1 SGHTA, CDR2 FQGNSA.

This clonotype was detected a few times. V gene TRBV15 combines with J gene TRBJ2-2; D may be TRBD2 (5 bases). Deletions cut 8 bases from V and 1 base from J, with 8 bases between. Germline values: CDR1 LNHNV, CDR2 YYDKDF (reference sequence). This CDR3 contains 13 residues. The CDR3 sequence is CATDRGNTGELFF. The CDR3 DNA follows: TGTGCCACCGACCGGGGGAACACCGGGGAGCTGTTTTTT.

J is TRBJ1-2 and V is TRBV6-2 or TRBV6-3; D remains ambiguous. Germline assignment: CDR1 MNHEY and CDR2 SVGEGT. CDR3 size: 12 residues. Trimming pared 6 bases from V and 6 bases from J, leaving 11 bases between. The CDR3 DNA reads TGTGCCAGCAGCCCCACATCAGATGGCTACACCTTC. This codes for CASSPTSDGYTF.

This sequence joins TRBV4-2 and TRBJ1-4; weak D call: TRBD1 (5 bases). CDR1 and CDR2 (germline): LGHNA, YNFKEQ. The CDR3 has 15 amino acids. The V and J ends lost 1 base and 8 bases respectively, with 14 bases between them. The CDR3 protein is CASSQVRGVGEKLFF. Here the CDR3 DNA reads TGTGCCAGCAGCCAAGTGAGGGGTGTCGGCGAAAAACTGTTTTTT.

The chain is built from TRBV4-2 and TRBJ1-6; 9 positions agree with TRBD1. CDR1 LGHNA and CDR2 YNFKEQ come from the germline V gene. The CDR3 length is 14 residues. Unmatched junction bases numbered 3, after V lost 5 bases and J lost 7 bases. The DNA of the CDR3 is TGTGCCAGCAGCGAGGACAGGGGAAATTCACCCCTCCACTTT. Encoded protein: CASSEDRGNSPLHF.

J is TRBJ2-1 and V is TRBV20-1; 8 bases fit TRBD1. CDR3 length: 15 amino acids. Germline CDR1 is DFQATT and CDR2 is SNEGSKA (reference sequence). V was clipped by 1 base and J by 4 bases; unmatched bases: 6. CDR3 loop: CSARATGGTYNEQFF. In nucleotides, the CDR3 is TGCAGTGCTAGAGCCACAGGGGGGACTTACAATGAGCAGTTCTTC.

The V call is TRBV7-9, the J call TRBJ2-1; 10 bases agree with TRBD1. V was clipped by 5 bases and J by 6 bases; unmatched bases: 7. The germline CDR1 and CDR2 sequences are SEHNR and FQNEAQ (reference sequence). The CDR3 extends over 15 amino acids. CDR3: CASSPGQGFVNEQFF. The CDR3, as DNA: TGTGCCAGCAGCCCGGGACAGGGGTTCGTCAATGAGCAGTTCTTC.